The sequence of this T cell receptor (beta chain) was determined in a study of T cell responses to AZD1222 COVID-19 vaccine. Study-level findings and limits: Along spike, vaccine-associated CD4 TCRs were found throughout, with dominance at 160-218 and 743-854.

The repertoire was sequenced with immunoSEQ multiplex PCR; TCRdb's copy has only in-frame clones and lacks some. In the table there are 250,000 to 300,000 clones, 94% of which are singletons. Between the trimmed V and J ends, which lost 0 bases and 5 bases, there was a span of 11 bases. This CDR3 spans 15 amino acids. Germline V CDR1 and CDR2: SEHNR, FQNEAQ (reference sequence). Concerning this clone: The antigen is unknown.

This receptor was obtained from an adult who received the AZD1222 COVID-19 vaccine. The V and J genes are TRBV7-9 and TRBJ1-5, with a tentative D call TRBD1 (6 bases). This specimen was peripheral blood, taken 28 days after the second AZD1222 dose. CDR3 sequence reads: CASSLASGGHQPQHF. DNA of the CDR3: TGTGCCAGCAGCTTAGCTTCGGGGGGCCATCAGCCCCAGCATTTT.